The 3 T cell receptor beta chains below were found in one sample sequenced in a study of CD8 T cells in Susac syndrome. RNA in amounts of about 0.45 to 1 ug was reverse transcribed with random hexamers. In TCRdb, the immunoSEQ multiplex PCR reads were re-called with MiXCR into one record per CDR3 protein. The sample shows 120,000 to 150,000 distinct CDR3 sequences, about 93% of them seen only once. Source material: CD8+ T cells from PBMCs. The receptors here all came from a human donor in good health.

The V and J genes are TRBV30 and TRBJ2-2; no definite D call. The CDR3 consists of 12 residues. V shed 2 bases and J shed 6 bases, with 7 bases lying between them. CDR1 is GTSNPN and CDR2 is SVGIG in the germline V gene (reference sequence). CDR3 sequence: CAWSLGSGELFF. CDR3 bases: TGTGCCTGGAGTTTAGGGTCCGGGGAGCTGTTTTTT.

This chain uses TRBV28 with TRBJ1-5; D is uncertain. Trimming shortened V by 1 base and J by 0 bases, and 4 bases separated the two germline ends. This CDR3 has 14 residues. Germline V CDR1 and CDR2: MDHEN, SYDVKM. CDR3 DNA: TGTGCCAGCAGTTTATTCGATAGCAATCAGCCCCAGCATTTT. Its translation is CASSLFDSNQPQHF.

V usage is TRBV7-2 and J usage is TRBJ2-3; 11 bases align to TRBD2. The CDR3 is 15 residues long. CDR1 and CDR2 (germline): SGHTA, FQGNSA. With 1 base clipped from V and 6 bases from J, the junction kept 3 bases outside the gene matches. The CDR3 here is CASSLDSSGRDTQYF. The CDR3, as DNA: TGTGCCAGCAGCTTAGATTCTAGCGGGAGGGATACGCAGTATTTT.